The 30 T cell receptor beta chains listed next were all sequenced from one sample in a study of blood T cell repertoires in COVID-19. Method: immunoSEQ multiplex PCR; TCRdb's copy keeps in-frame clones and lacks some. The sample lists approximately 210,000 clones, 70% to 90% occurring once. Sequenced: peripheral blood. The receptors were gathered from a man aged 25-45 years who had recovered from COVID-19.

The gene calls are TRBV20-1 and TRBJ2-2; D unclear. Between the trimmed V and J ends, which lost 5 bases and 8 bases, there was a span of 9 bases. The CDR3 spans 11 residues. Germline V CDR1 and CDR2: DFQATT, SNEGSKA (reference sequence). The CDR3 region has the DNA TGCAGTGCTCGATTGAGGGGGGAGCTGTTTTTT. Its translation: CSARLRGELFF.

The chain links TRBV6-5 to TRBJ1-1, with a tentative D call TRBD1 (5 bases). CDR1 is MNHEY and CDR2 is SVGAGI in the germline V gene. The CDR3 is 12 amino acids. The CDR3 loop reads CGGGTMNTEAFF. For the CDR3, the DNA is TGTGGGGGGGGGACCATGAACACTGAAGCTTTCTTT.

The CDR3, as DNA: TGTGCCAGTAGTGTCGAAGGGACTAGCGCGGGGGAGCTGTTTTTT. The encoded protein is CASSVEGTSAGELFF. The chain links TRBV19 to TRBJ2-2, with 10 positions matching TRBD2. Germline V gives CDR1 LNHDA, CDR2 SQIVND (reference sequence). V dropped 5 bases and J dropped 8; count of bases not matched to a gene: 8. This CDR3 spans 15 amino acids.

The DNA of the CDR3 is TGTGCCAGCAGTCCGACTTTCTACGAGCAGTACTTC. Protein sequence: CASSPTFYEQYF. This chain links TRBV12-3 or TRBV12-4 with TRBJ2-7, with D unresolved. V lost 5 bases, J lost 3 bases, and 8 bases lay in between. There are 12 residues in the CDR3.

This rearrangement joins TRBV23-1 to TRBJ2-1, with 9 bases that match TRBD2. Being an ORF, TRBV23-1 has a function that is uncertain. The V segment lost 4 bases and the J segment 3 bases; nucleotides outside the gene matches: 16. The CDR3 extends over 19 amino acids. CDR3 sequence (DNA): TGCGCCAGCAGTCGGAACACCTCTTCAGCGGGGGGAATCTACAATGAGCAGTTCTTC. Amino acid sequence: CASSRNTSSAGGIYNEQFF.

DNA for the CDR3: TGTGCCAGTAGTTGGCGTGGTCGGACACCGAACATTCAGTACTTC. It encodes CASSWRGRTPNIQYF. This chain joins TRBV19 and TRBJ2-4; possibly TRBD1 for D (5 bases). CDR1 and CDR2 (germline): LNHDA, SQIVND (reference sequence). The V end lost 5 bases, the J end lost 7 bases, and 18 bases lay between the germline ends. The CDR3 extends over 15 amino acids.

This rearrangement joins TRBV4-1 to TRBJ2-3; D is perhaps TRBD2 (6 bases). The CDR3 contains 14 residues. V lost 4 bases and J 2 bases, leaving 10 bases between the germline ends. The germline gives CDR1 MGHRA, CDR2 YSYEKL. CDR3 residues: CASSPGLLTDTQYF. The CDR3, as DNA: TGCGCCAGCAGCCCGGGACTTCTCACAGATACGCAGTATTTT.

This clone was found many times. The chain combines TRBV20-1 with TRBJ1-2; TRBD1 might be the D (5 bases). This CDR3 region has 11 residues. The germline V gene has CDR1 DFQATT and CDR2 SNEGSKA (reference sequence). CDR3 DNA sequence: TGCACCTCCGGGGGTGTCTATGGCTACACCTTC. Its translation is CTSGGVYGYTF.

The rearrangement joins TRBV7-6 to TRBJ2-1, with D unclear. The CDR3 consists of 13 residues. Germline V CDR1 and CDR2: SGHVS, FNYEAQ. V dropped 5 bases and J dropped 5 bases, with 10 bases sitting between them. The CDR3 DNA reads TGTGCCAGCAGCCCTTTTCCTGACAATGAGCAGTTCTTC. Amino acids: CASSPFPDNEQFF.

V is TRBV4-1 and J is TRBJ2-3; D is possibly TRBD2 (5 bases). This CDR3 comprises 15 residues. Trimming cost V 3 bases and J 0 bases, with 10 bases left between them. Germline CDR1 is MGHRA and CDR2 is YSYEKL. The CDR3 region is CASSHVGVSTDTQYF. The CDR3, as DNA: TGCGCCAGCAGCCACGTCGGGGTGAGCACAGATACGCAGTATTTT.

The chain recombines TRBV19 with TRBJ1-1; D may be TRBD1 (5 bases). The CDR3 is made up of 13 amino acids. V was pared by 5 bases and J by 5 bases, with 12 bases between. Germline loops: CDR1 LNHDA, CDR2 SQIVND (reference sequence). The chain's CDR3 is CASSLGGRTEAFF. For the CDR3, the DNA is TGTGCCAGTAGTCTGGGGGGTCGGACTGAAGCTTTCTTT.

Only a few counts were recorded for this clone. The CDR3 DNA reads TGTGCCAGCAGCCCGGACAGGGGGAGCTCCTACGAGCAGTACTTC. Translating gives CASSPDRGSSYEQYF. The chain joins TRBV2 to TRBJ2-7; TRBD1 aligns across 10 bases. The CDR3 contains 15 residues. J was trimmed by 0 bases and V by 6 bases; bases with no gene match: 5. The V gene's germline CDR1 is SNHLY and CDR2 FYNNEI.

This chain uses TRBV29-1 with TRBJ2-3; 7 nucleotides agree with TRBD1. Unmatched junction bases numbered 11, after V lost 8 bases and J lost 6 bases. The CDR3 is 13 amino acids. Germline V CDR1 and CDR2: SQVTM, ANQGSEA. CDR3 coding DNA: TGCAGCCCCCGAAAAGGGACAGATGATACGCAGTATTTT. Translated, it gives CSPRKGTDDTQYF.

The table lists this clone with a count of one. V is TRBV24-1 and J is TRBJ2-1; the match to TRBD1 covers 7 bases. V lost 7 bases to trimming and J lost 10 bases; unmatched junction nucleotides: 3. This CDR3 contains 11 residues. Germline loops: CDR1 KGHDR, CDR2 SFDVKD. CDR3 sequence: CATSTGVEQFF. CDR3 in DNA: TGTGCCACCAGCACAGGGGTGGAGCAGTTCTTC.

The DNA for the CDR3 is TGTGCCAGTAGCGGGGCGACAGGGAACACTGAAGCTTTCTTT. As protein: CASSGATGNTEAFF. The chain is built from TRBV19 and TRBJ1-1; D may be TRBD1 (6 bases). The V end was cut by 6 bases, the J end by 1 base, with 12 bases between. Per germline, CDR1 LNHDA and CDR2 SQIVND (reference sequence). The CDR3 is 14 amino acids. The complete variable domain, with remaining parts taken from reference TRBV19 and TRBJ1-1, reads DGGITQSPKYLFRKEGQNVTLSCEQNLNHDAMYWYRQDPGQGLRLIYYSQIVNDFQKGDIAEGYSVSREKKESFPLTVTSAQKNPTAFYLCASSGATGNTEAFFGQGTRLTVV.

This clone was seen a single time. The chain is built from TRBV7-2 and TRBJ1-3; D uncertain. The CDR3 is made up of 16 amino acids. V was clipped by 2 bases and J by 4 bases, with 15 bases between them. Germline-derived CDR1 and CDR2 are SGHTA and FQGNSA. This chain's CDR3 is CASSLSSGNAGNTIYF. Written as DNA, the CDR3 is TGTGCCAGCAGCTTAAGTTCGGGAAATGCCGGAAACACCATATATTTT.

The V gene is TRBV23-1, the J gene TRBJ2-2, with 7 bases matching TRBD1. TRBV23-1 is an ORF for which the function is uncertain. J lost 1 base, V lost 3 bases, and 5 bases had no gene match. The length of the CDR3 is 16 residues. The DNA for the CDR3 is TGCGCCAGCAGTCAGCCGCGGACAGGGAACACCGGGGAGCTGTTTTTT. It translates to CASSQPRTGNTGELFF.

This clone was observed a single time. This chain connects TRBV7-2 to TRBJ1-1; no firm D call. With 3 bases removed from V and 4 bases from J, the gap between germline ends came to 12 bases. Germline V gene lookup returns CDR1 SGHTA and CDR2 FQGNSA. The CDR3 is 14 amino acids. As DNA, the CDR3 is TGTGCCAGCAGCTTCTCTCGGACTACCACTGAAGCTTTCTTT. This sequence encodes CASSFSRTTTEAFF.

The chain recombines TRBV2 with TRBJ2-1; D is possibly TRBD2 (5 bases). V was pared by 8 bases and J by 0 bases, with 20 bases between. Germline values: CDR1 SNHLY, CDR2 FYNNEI. The CDR3 is 17 amino acids. The CDR3 protein is CASPVFQDSSSYNEQFF. The CDR3 bases are TGTGCCAGCCCCGTCTTCCAGGACTCGAGCTCCTACAATGAGCAGTTCTTC.

V is TRBV11-2 and J is TRBJ2-1, with 13 bases identical to TRBD2. The CDR3 is made up of 18 amino acids. The V and J ends lost 1 base and 7 bases, in that order; junction bases with no gene match: 10. Germline CDR1 is SGHAT and CDR2 is FQNNGV. In DNA form, the CDR3 reads TGTGCCAGCAGCTTAGTTACTAGCGGGGGGGCGTTGCTTAATGAGCAGTTCTTC. This sequence encodes CASSLVTSGGALLNEQFF.

The rearrangement links TRBV5-1 to TRBJ2-7; a weak D match, TRBD2 (5 bases). Germline lookup yields CDR1 SGHRS and CDR2 YFSETQ. Trimming took off 0 bases at V and 2 bases at J, with 6 bases between the two ends. The CDR3 covers 13 residues. CDR3 DNA sequence: TGCGCCAGCAGCTTGGACGGGACCTACGAGCAGTACTTC. The encoded protein is CASSLDGTYEQYF.

J is TRBJ2-3 and V is TRBV25-1; 15 bases are shared with TRBD2. From germline, CDR1 is MGHDK and CDR2 SYGVNS. The J segment lost 4 bases and the V segment lost 6 bases, leaving 2 bases of the junction unmatched. CDR3 length equals 15 residues. This CDR3 is CASSGTSGGSDTQYF. DNA for the CDR3: TGTGCCAGCAGCGGGACTAGCGGGGGGTCAGATACGCAGTATTTT.

CDR3: CASSRSRETRGTQYF. The CDR3 bases are TGTGCCAGCTCACGGTCCCGGGAGACTCGGGGGACCCAGTACTTC. This chain links TRBV18 with TRBJ2-5; tentatively, D is TRBD2 (6 bases). Germline loops: CDR1 KGHSH, CDR2 LQKENI. V lost 4 bases and J lost 7, with 19 bases in between. The CDR3 has 15 residues.

The rearrangement links TRBV7-2 to TRBJ1-5; possible D gene TRBD1, 6 bases. Germline assignment: CDR1 SGHTA and CDR2 FQGNSA. CDR3 size: 13 residues. V was trimmed by 2 bases and J by 11 bases, leaving 13 bases between them. The CDR3 sequence is CASSLRGSRAQHF. CDR3 nucleotides: TGTGCCAGCAGCTTAAGGGGGAGTCGGGCCCAGCATTTT.

This sequence joins TRBV3-1 (or the pseudogene TRBV3-2) and TRBJ1-1; maybe TRBD1 (5 bases). Germline V gene sequence: CDR1 LGHDT, CDR2 YNNKEL (reference sequence). The CDR3 is made up of 13 amino acids. Trimming took 0 bases from V and 11 from J, leaving 13 bases between them. CDR3 protein: CASSQDSGGGAFF. CDR3 nucleotides: TGTGCCAGCAGCCAAGATTCCGGGGGTGGGGCTTTCTTT.

The rearrangement joins TRBV6-5 to TRBJ1-6; D unresolved. The germline V and J ends were trimmed by 8 bases and 9 bases, with 20 bases remaining between them. The CDR3 consists of 15 residues. In germline, CDR1 is MNHEY, CDR2 SVGAGI. The CDR3 DNA follows: TGTGCCAGCCTCGGTGACCCCCCTGGGAGTTCACCCCTCCACTTT. This translates into CASLGDPPGSSPLHF.

This rearrangement joins TRBV7-2 to TRBJ2-4, with TRBD2 matching 10 bases. CDR1 is SGHTA and CDR2 is FQGNSA in the germline V gene. CDR3 length equals 19 residues. With V trimmed by 5 bases and J by 0 bases, 13 bases remained unmatched. CDR3 protein: CASSNKAGGDLVAKNIQYF. DNA for the CDR3: TGTGCCAGCAGCAATAAAGCGGGGGGGGACCTCGTAGCCAAAAACATTCAGTACTTC.

This clone showed up just a few times. The chain has TRBV5-6 and TRBJ1-5; D not certain. CDR3 length equals 14 residues. CDR1 is SGHDT and CDR2 is YYEEEE in the germline V gene. V lost 4 bases, J lost 1 base, and 9 bases lay in between. In DNA form, the CDR3 reads TGTGCCAGCAGCCCGGGGATCAGCAATCAGCCCCAGCATTTT. It specifies CASSPGISNQPQHF.

The V call is TRBV19, the J call TRBJ2-1; no clear D gene. The CDR3 contains 15 residues. CDR1 and CDR2 from the germline V gene are LNHDA and SQIVND (reference sequence). V lost 1 base, J lost 3 bases, and 10 bases lay in between. Here the CDR3 DNA reads TGTGCCAGTAGTATAGTTGCTAAGATCTACAATGAGCAGTTCTTC. It yields the protein CASSIVAKIYNEQFF.

The CDR3 loop is CASSQASGTSGVNEQFF. The CDR3, as DNA: TGTGCCAGCAGCCAGGCCTCCGGGACTAGCGGGGTCAATGAGCAGTTCTTC. V usage is TRBV3-1 (or the pseudogene TRBV3-2) and J usage is TRBJ2-1, with 13 bases fitting TRBD2. J gave up 6 bases and V 3 bases, and 8 bases lay outside the gene matches. Germline values: CDR1 LGHDT, CDR2 YNNKEL (reference sequence). The CDR3 sequence is 17 residues long.